The following is a TCR beta chain sequence with its context. What it binds is unknown. This CDR3 contains 11 residues. The germline V gene has CDR1 MDHEN and CDR2 SYDVKM. TCRdb called the PCR reads again in MiXCR, with one record for every CDR3 protein. The sample carries about 15,000 distinct CDR3 sequences, 48% recorded once. This sample stems from a study of esophageal squamous cell carcinoma under preoperative chemotherapy. Study-wide background: TCR repertoires were profiled from both peripheral blood T cells and tumor-infiltrating lymphocytes. Study results and caveats: Clonal contraction, more than amplification, hit abundant clones after paclitaxel-nedaplatin.

The time point denotes: before preoperative PTX-NDP chemotherapy. The clonotype was recovered from a human donor with esophageal squamous cell carcinoma. The donor label of this sample is uncertain. This sample was taken from a patient given preoperative chemotherapy. The V call is TRBV28, the J call TRBJ2-5; D possibly matches TRBD1 or TRBD2 (5 bases each). Judging by the DNA end, TRBJ2-7 fits better; the J call may be wrong. CDR3 sequence: CATRGTPEQYF. The DNA for the CDR3 is TGTGCCACAAGAGGGACCCCCGAGCAGTACTTC.